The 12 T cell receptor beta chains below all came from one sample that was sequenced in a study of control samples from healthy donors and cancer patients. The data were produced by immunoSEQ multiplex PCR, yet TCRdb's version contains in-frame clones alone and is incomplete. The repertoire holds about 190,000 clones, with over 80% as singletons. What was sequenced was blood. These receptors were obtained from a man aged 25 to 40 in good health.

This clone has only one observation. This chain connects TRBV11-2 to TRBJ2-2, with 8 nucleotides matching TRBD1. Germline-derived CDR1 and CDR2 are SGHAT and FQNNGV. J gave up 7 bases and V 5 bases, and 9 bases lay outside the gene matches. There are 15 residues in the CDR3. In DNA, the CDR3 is TGTGCCAGCAGCCCCTCAGGGGGCGGAATCGGGGAGCTGTTTTTT. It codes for CASSPSGGGIGELFF. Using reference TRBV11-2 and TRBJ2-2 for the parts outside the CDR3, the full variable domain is EAGVAQSPRYKIIEKRQSVAFWCNPISGHATLYWYQQILGQGPKLLIQFQNNGVVDDSQLPKDRFSAERLKGVDSTLKIQPAKLEDSAVYLCASSPSGGGIGELFFGEGSRLTVL.

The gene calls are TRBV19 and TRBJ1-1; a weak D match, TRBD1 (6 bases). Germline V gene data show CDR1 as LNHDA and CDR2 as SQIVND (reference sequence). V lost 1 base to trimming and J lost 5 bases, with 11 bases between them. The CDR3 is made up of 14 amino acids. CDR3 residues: CASSIARGGTEAFF. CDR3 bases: TGTGCCAGTAGTATAGCCAGGGGAGGGACTGAAGCTTTCTTT.

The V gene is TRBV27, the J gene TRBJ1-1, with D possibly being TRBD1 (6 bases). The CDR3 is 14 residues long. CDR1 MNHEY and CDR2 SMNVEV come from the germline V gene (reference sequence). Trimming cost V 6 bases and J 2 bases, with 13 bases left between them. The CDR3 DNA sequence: TGTGCCAGCAGACGGACAGCCACAAACACTGAAGCTTTCTTT. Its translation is CASRRTATNTEAFF.

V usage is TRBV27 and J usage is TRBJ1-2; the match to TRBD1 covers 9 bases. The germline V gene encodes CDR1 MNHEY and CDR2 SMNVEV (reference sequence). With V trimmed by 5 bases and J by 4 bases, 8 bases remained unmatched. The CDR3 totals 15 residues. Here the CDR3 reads CASSSRDRAIYGYTF. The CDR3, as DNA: TGTGCCAGCAGTAGCCGGGACAGGGCTATCTATGGCTACACCTTC.

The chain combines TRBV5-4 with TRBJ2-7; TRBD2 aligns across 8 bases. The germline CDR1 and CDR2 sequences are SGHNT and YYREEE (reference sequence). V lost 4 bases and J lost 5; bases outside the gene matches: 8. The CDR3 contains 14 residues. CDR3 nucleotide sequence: TGTGCCAGCAGCCCGGGGGGGGCTACGGACGAGCAGTACTTC. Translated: CASSPGGATDEQYF.

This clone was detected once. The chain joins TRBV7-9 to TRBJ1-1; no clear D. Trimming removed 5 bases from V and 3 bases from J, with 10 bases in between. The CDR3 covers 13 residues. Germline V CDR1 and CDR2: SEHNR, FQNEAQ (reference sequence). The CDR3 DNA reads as TGTGCCAGCAGCCCACTATCACACACTGAAGCTTTCTTT. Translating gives CASSPLSHTEAFF.

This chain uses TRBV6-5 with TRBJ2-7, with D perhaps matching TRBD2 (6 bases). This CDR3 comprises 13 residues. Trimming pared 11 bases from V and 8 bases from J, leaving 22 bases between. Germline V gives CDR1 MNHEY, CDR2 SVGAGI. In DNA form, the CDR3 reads TGTGCCTCTAAGGGCGGGATACCTACGAAGCAGTACTTC. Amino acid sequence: CASKGGIPTKQYF.

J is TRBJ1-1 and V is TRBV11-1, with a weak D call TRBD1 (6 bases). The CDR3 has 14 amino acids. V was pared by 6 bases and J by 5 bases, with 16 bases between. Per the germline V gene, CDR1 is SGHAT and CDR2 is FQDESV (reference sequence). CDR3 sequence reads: CASRIKGGRTEAFF. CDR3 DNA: TGTGCCAGCAGGATAAAAGGGGGGAGAACTGAAGCTTTCTTT. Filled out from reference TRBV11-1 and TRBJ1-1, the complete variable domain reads EAEVAQSPRYKITEKSQAVAFWCDPISGHATLYWYRQILGQGPELLVQFQDESVVDDSQLPKDRFSAERLKGVDSTLKIQPAELGDSAMYLCASRIKGGRTEAFFGQGTRLTVV.

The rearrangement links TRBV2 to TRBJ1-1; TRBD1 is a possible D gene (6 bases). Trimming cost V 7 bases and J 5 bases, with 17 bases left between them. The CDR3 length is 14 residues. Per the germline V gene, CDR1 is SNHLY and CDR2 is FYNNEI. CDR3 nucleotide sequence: TGTGCCAGCACTGGGATGTTAGGGGGGACTGAAGCTTTCTTT. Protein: CASTGMLGGTEAFF.

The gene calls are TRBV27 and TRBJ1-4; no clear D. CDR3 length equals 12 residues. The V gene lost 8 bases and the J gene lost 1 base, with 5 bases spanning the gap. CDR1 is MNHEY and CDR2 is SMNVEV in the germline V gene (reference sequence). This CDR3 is CASRGTNEKLFF. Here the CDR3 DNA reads TGTGCCAGCCGCGGAACTAATGAAAAACTGTTTTTT.

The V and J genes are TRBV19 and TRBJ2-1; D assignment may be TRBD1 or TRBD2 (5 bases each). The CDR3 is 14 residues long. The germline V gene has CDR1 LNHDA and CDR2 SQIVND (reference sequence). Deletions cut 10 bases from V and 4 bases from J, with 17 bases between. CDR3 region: CATRPGRGYNEQFF. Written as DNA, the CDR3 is TGTGCCACCCGGCCGGGACGCGGATACAATGAGCAGTTCTTC.

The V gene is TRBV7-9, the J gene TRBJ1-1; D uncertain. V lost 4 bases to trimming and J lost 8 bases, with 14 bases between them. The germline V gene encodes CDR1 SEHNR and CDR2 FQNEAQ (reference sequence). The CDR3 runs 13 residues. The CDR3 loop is CASSSDLKYEAFF. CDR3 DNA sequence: TGTGCCAGCAGCTCCGACCTGAAATACGAAGCTTTCTTT.